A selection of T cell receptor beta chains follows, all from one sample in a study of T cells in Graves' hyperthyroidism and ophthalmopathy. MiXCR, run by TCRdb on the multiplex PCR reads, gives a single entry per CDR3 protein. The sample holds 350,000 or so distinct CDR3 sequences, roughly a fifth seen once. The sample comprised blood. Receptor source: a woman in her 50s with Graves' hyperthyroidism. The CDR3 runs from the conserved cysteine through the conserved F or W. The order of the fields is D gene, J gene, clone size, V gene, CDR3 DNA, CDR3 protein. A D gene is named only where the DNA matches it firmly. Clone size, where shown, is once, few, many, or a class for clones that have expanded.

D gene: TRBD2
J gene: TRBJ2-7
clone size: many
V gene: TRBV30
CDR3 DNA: TGTGCCTGGAGGCCGGGCGGGGGTGGAGGTCCCTACGAGCAGTACTTC
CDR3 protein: CAWRPGGGGGPYEQYF

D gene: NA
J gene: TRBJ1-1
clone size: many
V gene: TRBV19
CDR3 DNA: TGTGCCACCAGATTGGGCAGGGAAGACACTGAAGCTTTCTTT
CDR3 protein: CATRLGREDTEAFF

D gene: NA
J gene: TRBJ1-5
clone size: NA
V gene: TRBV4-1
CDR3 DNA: TGCGCCAGCAGCCAAGGTAATAGCAATCAGCCCCAGCATTTT
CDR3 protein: CASSQGNSNQPQHF

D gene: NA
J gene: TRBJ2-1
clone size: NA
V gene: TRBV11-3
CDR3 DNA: TGTGCCAGCAGCTTGGGGGGGGGGGCGCATAATGAGCAGTTCTTC
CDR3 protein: CASSLGGGAHNEQFF

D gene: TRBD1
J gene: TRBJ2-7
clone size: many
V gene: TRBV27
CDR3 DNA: TGTGCCAGCGGACAACAGGGGACGACGTCCTACGAGCAGTACTTC
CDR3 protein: CASGQQGTTSYEQYF

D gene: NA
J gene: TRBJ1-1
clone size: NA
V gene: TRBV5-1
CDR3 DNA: TGCGCCAGCAGCTCCTCGGGGGGGGTGGAGGAAGCTTTCTTT
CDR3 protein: CASSSSGGVEEAFF

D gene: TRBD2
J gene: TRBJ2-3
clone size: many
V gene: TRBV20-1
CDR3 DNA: TGCAGTGCTAGAGTGGGTTCTAGCGGGAGAGGGAATACGCAGTATTTT
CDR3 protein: CSARVGSSGRGNTQYF

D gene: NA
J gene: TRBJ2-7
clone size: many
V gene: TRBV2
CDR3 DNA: TGTGCCAGCAGTCCAGGTACCGTTATGTACGAGCAGTACTTC
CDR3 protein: CASSPGTVMYEQYF

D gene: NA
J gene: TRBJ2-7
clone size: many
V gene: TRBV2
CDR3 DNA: TGTGCCAGCAGTGGTCACGGGGCCGACGGGCAGTACTTC
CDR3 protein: CASSGHGADGQYF

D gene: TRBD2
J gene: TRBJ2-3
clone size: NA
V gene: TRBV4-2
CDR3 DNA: TGTGCCAGCAGCCAAGATCTTGGCCGGCTAGCGGGGGGGACAGATACGCAGTATTTT
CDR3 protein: CASSQDLGRLAGGTDTQYF

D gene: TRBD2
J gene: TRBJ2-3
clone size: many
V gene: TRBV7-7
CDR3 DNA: TGTGCTAGCTCAATGACTAGCCTGAGAACAGATACGCAGTATTTT
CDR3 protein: CASSMTSLRTDTQYF

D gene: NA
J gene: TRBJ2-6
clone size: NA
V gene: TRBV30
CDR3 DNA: TGTGCCTGGAGTGTCGCGCCGACATCTGGGGCCAACGTCCTGACTTTC
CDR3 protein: CAWSVAPTSGANVLTF

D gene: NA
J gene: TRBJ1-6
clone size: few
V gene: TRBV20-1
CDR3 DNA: TGCAGTGCCATTGAAGGAGACCATAATTCACCCCTCCACTTT
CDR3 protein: CSAIEGDHNSPLHF

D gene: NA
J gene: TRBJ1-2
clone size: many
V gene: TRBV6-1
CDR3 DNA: TGTGCCAGCAGTGAAGCGCACAGGGAATCCTATGGCTACACCTTC
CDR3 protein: CASSEAHRESYGYTF

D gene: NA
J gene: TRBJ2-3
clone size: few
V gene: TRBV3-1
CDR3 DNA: TGTGCCAGCGGCCAAGGGGACTTTCTACTCACAGATACGCAGTATTTT
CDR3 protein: CASGQGDFLLTDTQYF

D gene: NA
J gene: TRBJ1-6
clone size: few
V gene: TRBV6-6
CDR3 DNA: TGTGCCAGCAGTTACTCGTGGACAGACAGCTCCTATAATTCACCCCTCCACTTT
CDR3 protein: CASSYSWTDSSYNSPLHF

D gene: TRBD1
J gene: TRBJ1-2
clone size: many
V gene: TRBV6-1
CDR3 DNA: TGTGCCAGCAGGACTTTGACAGGGCACTATGGCTACACCTTC
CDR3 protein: CASRTLTGHYGYTF

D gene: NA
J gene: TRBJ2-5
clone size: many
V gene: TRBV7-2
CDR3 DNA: TGTGCCAGCAGCTTATTCACTCAAGAGACCCAGTACTTC
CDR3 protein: CASSLFTQETQYF

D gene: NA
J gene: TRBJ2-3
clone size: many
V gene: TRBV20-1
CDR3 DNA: TGCAGTGCTCTCAAGGGCTCCAGGGGAGGGAGACCCACAGATACGCAGTATTTT
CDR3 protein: CSALKGSRGGRPTDTQYF

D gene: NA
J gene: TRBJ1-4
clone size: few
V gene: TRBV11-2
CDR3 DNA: TGTGCCAGCAGTGCTTGGGTTGAAAAACTGTTTTTT
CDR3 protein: CASSAWVEKLFF

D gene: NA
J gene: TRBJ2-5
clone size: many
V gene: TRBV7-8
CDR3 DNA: TGTGCCAGCAGCTTATTTAGGCAGACCCAGTACTTC
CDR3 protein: CASSLFRQTQYF

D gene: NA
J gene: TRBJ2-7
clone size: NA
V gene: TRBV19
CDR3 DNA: TGTGCCAGTAGTAAGACTCCGGAGGCCTACGAGCAGTACTTC
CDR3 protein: CASSKTPEAYEQYF

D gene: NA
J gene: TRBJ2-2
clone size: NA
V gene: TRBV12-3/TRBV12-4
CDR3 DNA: TGTGCCAGCAGTCCAACCAGTAACGGTGCCGGGGAGCTGTTTTTT
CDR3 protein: CASSPTSNGAGELFF

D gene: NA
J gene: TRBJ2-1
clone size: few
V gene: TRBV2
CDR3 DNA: TGTGCCAGCAGAGAAAGGGCGACTACCTACAATGAGCAGTTCTTC
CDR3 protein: CASRERATTYNEQFF

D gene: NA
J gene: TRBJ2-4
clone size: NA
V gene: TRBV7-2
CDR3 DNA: TGTGCCAGCAGCTCCCCATCAAACATTCAGTACTTC
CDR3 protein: CASSSPSNIQYF

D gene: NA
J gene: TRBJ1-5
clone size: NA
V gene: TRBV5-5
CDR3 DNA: TGTGCCAGCAGCCCTCAAAGCAATCAGCCCCAGCATTTT
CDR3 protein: CASSPQSNQPQHF

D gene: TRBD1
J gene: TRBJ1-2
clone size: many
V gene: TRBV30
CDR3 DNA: TGTGCCTGGAGCCGGAAGGGGACAGGGCAGCATGGCTACACCTTC
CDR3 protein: CAWSRKGTGQHGYTF

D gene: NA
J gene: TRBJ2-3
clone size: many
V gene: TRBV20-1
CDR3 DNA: TGCAGTGCTAGAGAGGGACTGGTTGGAGATACGCAGTATTTT
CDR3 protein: CSAREGLVGDTQYF

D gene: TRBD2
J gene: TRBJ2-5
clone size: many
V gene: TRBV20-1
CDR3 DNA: TGCAGTGCTCGGGGACTAGCGGGAAAGGAGACCCAGTACTTC
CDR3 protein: CSARGLAGKETQYF

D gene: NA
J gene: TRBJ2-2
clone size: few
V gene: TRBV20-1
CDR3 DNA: TGCAGTGCCCGACAGTTCACCGGGGAGCTGTTTTTT
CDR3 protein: CSARQFTGELFF

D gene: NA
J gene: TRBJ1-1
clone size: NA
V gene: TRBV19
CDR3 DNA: TGTGCCAGTAGTATAGTGGTCGGGACTAGGGGCACTGAAGCTTTCTTT
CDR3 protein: CASSIVVGTRGTEAFF

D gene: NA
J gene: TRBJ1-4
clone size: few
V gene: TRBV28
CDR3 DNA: TGTGCCAGCAGTTTTGACGGGAGGGGTGAAAAACTGTTTTTT
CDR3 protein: CASSFDGRGEKLFF

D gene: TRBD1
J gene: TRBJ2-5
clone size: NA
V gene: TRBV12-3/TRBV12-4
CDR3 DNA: TGTGCCAGCAGTGGACAGGAGAAAGGGACCCAGTACTTC
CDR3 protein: CASSGQEKGTQYF

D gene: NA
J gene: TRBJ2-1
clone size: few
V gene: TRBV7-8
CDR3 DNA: TGTGCCAGCAGCTTAGAGCGAGAAATGTACAATGAGCAGTTCTTC
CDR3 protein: CASSLEREMYNEQFF

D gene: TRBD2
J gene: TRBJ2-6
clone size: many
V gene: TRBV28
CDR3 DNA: TGTGCCAGCAGTTCGGGACAACCCGGGACTAGCGGGAGCAAACGGAATGTTGGGGCCAACGTCCTGACTTTC
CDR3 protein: CASSSGQPGTSGSKRNVGANVLTF

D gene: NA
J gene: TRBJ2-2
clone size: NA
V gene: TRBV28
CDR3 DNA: TGTGCCAGCCTCAGGGGCGGGGGCCCCCCGGCCGGGGAGCTGTTTTTT
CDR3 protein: CASLRGGGPPAGELFF

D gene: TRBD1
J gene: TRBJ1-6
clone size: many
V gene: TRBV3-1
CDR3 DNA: TGTGCCAGCAGCCAAGACAGGGGGTCACCCCTCCACTTT
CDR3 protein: CASSQDRGSPLHF

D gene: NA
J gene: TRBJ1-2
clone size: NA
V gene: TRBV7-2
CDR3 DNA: TGTGCCAGCAGCTTAGCGACCGGGGGCGGCTATGGCTACACCTTC
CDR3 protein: CASSLATGGGYGYTF

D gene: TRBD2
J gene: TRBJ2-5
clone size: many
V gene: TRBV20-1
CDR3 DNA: TGCAGTGCCAGAGGACTAGCGGAGCCGCAAGAGACCCAGTACTTC
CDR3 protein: CSARGLAEPQETQYF

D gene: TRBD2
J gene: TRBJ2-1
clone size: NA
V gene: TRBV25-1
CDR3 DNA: TGTGCCAGCAGTGAAGATTTTAGCGGGAGTGAGCAGTTCTTC
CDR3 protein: CASSEDFSGSEQFF

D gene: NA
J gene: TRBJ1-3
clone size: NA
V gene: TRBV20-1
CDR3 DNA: TGCAGTGCCAACGGGTTTTCTGGAAACACCATATATTTT
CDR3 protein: CSANGFSGNTIYF

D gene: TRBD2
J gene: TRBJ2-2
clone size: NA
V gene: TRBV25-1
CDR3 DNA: TGTGCCAGCATAGGGGGACTAGCGGGCACCGGGGAGCTGTTTTTT
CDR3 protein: CASIGGLAGTGELFF

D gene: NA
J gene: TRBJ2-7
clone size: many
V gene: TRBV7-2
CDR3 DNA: TGTGCCAGCAGCTTACGTGAACAACTCGGCGAGCAGTACTTC
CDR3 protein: CASSLREQLGEQYF

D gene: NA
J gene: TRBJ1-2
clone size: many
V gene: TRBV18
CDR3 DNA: TGTGCCAGCTCACCATTAGGTCGCCAGGCCAACTATGGCTACACCTTC
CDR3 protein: CASSPLGRQANYGYTF

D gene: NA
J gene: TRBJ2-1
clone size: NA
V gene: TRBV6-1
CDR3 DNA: TGTGCCAGCAGTATCCGGGAATCTAACAATGAGCAGTTCTTC
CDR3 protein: CASSIRESNNEQFF

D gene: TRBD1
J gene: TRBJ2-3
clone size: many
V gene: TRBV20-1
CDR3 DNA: TGCAGTGCTAGACCTAGGGGGCGCACAGATACGCAGTATTTT
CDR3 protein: CSARPRGRTDTQYF

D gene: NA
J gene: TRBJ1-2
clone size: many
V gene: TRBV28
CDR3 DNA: TGTGCCAGCAGAAAGGGCAATTATGGCTACACCTTC
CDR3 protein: CASRKGNYGYTF

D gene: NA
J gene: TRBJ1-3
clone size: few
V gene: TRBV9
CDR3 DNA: TGTGCCAGCAGCGCGGGGGGGGTGAATGGAAACACCATATATTTT
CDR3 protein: CASSAGGVNGNTIYF

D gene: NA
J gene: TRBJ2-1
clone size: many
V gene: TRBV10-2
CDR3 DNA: TGCGCCAGCAGTGAGCCGGGACTGTCGCCTTCTTCGGGCTACAATGAGCAGTTCTTC
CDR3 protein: CASSEPGLSPSSGYNEQFF

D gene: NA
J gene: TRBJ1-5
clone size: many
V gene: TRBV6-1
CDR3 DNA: TGTGCCAGCCGAGTTACAGCGGGCTCCGGTCAGCCCCAGCATTTT
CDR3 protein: CASRVTAGSGQPQHF

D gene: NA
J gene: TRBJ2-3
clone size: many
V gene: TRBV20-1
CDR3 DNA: TGCAGTGCTAGAGATCGCCTCGGAGTAATTGCCACAGATACGCAGTATTTT
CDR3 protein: CSARDRLGVIATDTQYF

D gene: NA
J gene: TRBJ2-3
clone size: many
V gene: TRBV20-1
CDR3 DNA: TGCAGTGCTAGAGATCCGGGGAGGCCGAAAGAAGGAGATACGCAGTATTTT
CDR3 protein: CSARDPGRPKEGDTQYF

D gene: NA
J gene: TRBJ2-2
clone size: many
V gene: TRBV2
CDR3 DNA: TGTGCCAGCAGTGAACTCGAGGGTGTCGGGGAGCTGTTTTTT
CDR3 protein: CASSELEGVGELFF

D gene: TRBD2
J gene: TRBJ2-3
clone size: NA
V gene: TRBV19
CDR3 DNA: TGTGCCAGCCAAATAGGAGCGGGACTTACAGATACGCAGTATTTT
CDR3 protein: CASQIGAGLTDTQYF

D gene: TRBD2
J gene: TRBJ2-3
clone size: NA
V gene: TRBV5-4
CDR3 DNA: TGTGCCAGCAGCTTGGCTTTGGGTAGCGGGAGCACAGATACGCAGTATTTT
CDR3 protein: CASSLALGSGSTDTQYF

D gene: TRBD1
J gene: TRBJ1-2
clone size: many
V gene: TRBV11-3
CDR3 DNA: TGTGCCAGCAGCTTACTTATCGAGGACAGGGTCTTCTATGGCTACACCTTC
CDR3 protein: CASSLLIEDRVFYGYTF

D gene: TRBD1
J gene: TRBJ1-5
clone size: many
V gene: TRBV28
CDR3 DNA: TGTGCCAGCAGTTTCCGGGCAGGGGGGGGTTCGGGCAATCAGCCCCAGCATTTT
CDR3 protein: CASSFRAGGGSGNQPQHF